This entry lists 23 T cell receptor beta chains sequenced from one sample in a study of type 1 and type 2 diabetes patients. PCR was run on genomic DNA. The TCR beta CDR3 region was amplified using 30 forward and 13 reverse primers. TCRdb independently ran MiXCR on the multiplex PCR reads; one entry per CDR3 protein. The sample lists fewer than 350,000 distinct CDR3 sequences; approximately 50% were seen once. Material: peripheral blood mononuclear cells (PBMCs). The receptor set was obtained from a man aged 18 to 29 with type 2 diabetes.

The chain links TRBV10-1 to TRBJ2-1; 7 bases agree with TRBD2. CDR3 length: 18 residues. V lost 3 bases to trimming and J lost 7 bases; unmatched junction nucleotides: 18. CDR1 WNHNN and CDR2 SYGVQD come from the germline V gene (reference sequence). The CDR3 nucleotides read TGCGCCAGCAGTGATTTTGGATTTGGGGAGGGCCTTCTAAATGAGCAGTTCTTC. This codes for CASSDFGFGEGLLNEQFF.

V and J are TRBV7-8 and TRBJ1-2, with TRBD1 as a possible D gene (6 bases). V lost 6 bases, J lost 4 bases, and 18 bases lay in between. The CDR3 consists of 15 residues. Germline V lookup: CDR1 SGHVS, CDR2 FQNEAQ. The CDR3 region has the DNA TGTGCCAGCAGTCCAACCGGGACAAGGGGCTATGGCTACACCTTC. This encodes CASSPTGTRGYGYTF.

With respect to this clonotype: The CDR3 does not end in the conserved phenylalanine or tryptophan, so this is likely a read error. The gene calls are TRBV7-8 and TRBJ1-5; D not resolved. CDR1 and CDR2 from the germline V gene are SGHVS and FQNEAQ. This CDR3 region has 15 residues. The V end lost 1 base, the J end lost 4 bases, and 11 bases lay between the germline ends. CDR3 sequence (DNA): TGTGCCAGCAGCTTAGGGCGGCCCGGGAATCAGCCCCAGCATCTT. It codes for CASSLGRPGNQPQHL.

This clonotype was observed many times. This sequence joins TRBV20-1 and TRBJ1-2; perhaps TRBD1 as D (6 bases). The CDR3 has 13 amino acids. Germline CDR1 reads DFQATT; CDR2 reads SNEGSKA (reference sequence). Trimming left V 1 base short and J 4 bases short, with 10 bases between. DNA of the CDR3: TGCAGTGCTAGAGGACAGGTCTCCTATGGCTACACCTTC. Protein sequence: CSARGQVSYGYTF.

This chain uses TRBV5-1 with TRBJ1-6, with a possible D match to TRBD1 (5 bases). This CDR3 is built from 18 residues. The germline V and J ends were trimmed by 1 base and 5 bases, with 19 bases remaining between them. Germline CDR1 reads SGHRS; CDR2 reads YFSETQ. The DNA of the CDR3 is TGCGCCAGCAGCTTGTCCGGGGGTTCACACTTGAATAATTCACCCCTCCACTTT. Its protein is CASSLSGGSHLNNSPLHF.

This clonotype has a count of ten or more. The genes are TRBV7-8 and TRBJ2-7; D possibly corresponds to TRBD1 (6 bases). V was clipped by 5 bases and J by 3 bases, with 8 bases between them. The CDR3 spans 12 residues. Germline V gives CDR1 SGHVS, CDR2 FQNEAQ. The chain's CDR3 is CASSGQSYEQYF. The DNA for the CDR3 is TGTGCCAGCAGCGGACAGAGCTACGAGCAGTACTTC.

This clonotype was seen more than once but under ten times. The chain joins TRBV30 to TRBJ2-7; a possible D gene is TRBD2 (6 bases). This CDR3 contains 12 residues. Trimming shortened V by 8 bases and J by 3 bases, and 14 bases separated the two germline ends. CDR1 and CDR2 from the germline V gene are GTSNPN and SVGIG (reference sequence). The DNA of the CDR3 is TGTGCCCTGGAGGGCGGTAGCTACGAGCAGTACTTC. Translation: CALEGGSYEQYF.

The CDR3 region has the DNA TGTGCCAGCAGTCTCAGGGGACAGGGGGTTTTCGCGAACACCGGGGAGCTGTTTTTT. Translating it yields CASSLRGQGVFANTGELFF. This chain joins TRBV2 and TRBJ2-2; TRBD1 matches at 11 bases. The germline V gene encodes CDR1 SNHLY and CDR2 FYNNEI. The CDR3 extends over 19 amino acids. After removal of 5 bases from V and 0 bases from J, the junction contained 11 bases not matched to a gene.

The CDR3 reads CSVQTGANVLTF. DNA of the CDR3: TGCAGCGTTCAAACTGGGGCCAACGTCCTGACTTTC. J is TRBJ2-6 and V is TRBV29-1; D remains unclear. CDR3 size: 12 residues. Germline values: CDR1 SQVTM, CDR2 ANQGSEA. V lost 5 bases, J lost 2 bases, and 4 bases lay in between.

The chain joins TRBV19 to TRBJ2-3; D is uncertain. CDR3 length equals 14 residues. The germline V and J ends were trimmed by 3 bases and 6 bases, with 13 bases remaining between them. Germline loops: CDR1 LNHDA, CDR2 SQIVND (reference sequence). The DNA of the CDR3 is TGTGCCAGTAGTATCGGCGGCCCTCAGGATACGCAGTATTTT. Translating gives CASSIGGPQDTQYF.

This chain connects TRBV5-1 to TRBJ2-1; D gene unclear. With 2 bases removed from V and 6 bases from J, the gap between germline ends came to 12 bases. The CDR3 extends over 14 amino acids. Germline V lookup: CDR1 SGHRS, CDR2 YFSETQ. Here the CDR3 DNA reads TGCGCCAGCAGCTTTGAAGAGGCAACCAATGAGCAGTTCTTC. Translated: CASSFEEATNEQFF.

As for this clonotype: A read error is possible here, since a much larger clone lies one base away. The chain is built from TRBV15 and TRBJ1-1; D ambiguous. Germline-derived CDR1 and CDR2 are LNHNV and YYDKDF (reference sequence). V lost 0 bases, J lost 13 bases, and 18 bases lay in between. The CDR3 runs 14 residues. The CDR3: CATSRDRETTKVFF. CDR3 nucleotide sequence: TGTGCCACCAGCAGAGATCGGGAGACAACTAAAGTTTTCTTT.

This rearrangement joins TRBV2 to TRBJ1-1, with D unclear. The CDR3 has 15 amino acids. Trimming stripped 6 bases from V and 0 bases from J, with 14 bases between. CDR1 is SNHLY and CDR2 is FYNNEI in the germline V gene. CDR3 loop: CASRIRTVLNTEAFF. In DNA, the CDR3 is TGTGCCAGCAGGATAAGGACCGTCCTGAACACTGAAGCTTTCTTT.

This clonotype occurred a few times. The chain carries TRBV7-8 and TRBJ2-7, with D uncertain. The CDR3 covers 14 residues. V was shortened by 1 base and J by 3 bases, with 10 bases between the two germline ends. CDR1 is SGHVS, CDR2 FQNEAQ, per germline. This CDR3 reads CASSLGSEIYEQYF. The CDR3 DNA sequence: TGTGCCAGCAGCTTAGGGTCGGAGATCTACGAGCAGTACTTC.

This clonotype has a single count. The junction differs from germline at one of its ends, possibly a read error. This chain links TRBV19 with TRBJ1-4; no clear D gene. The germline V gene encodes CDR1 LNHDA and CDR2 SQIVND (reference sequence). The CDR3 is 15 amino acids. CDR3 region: CASRTPSHRTEKLLF. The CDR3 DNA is TGTGCCAGTAGAACACCTAGTCATCGCACAGAAAAACTGCTTTTT.

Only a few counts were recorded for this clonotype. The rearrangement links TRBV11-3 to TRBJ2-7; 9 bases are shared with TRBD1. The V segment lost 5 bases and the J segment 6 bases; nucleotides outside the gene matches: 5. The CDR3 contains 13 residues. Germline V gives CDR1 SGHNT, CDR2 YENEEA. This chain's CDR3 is CASSRDRAGEQYF. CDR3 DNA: TGTGCCAGCAGCCGGGACAGGGCCGGCGAGCAGTACTTC. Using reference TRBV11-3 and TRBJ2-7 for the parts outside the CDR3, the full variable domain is EAGVVQSPRYKIIEKKQPVAFWCNPISGHNTLYWYLQNLGQGPELLIRYENEEAVDDSQLPKDRFSAERLKGVDSTLKIQPAELGDSAVYLCASSRDRAGEQYFGPGTRLTVT.

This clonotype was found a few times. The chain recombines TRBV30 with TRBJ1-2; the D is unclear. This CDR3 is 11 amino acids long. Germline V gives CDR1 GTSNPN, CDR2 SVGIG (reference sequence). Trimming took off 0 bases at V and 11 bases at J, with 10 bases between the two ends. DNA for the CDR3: TGTGCCTGGAGTGTATCGGAAGATTACACCTTC. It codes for CAWSVSEDYTF.

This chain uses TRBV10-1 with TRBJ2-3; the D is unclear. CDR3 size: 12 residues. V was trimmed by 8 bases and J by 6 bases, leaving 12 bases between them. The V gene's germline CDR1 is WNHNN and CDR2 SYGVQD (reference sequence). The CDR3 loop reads CASGPGRDTQYF. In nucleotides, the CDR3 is TGCGCCAGCGGCCCCGGTCGTGATACGCAGTATTTT.

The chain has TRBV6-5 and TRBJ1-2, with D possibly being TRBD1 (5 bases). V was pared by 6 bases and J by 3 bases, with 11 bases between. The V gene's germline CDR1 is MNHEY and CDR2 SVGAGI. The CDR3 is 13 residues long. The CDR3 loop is CASSPGRYYGYTF. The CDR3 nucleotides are TGTGCCAGCAGCCCGGGACGATACTATGGCTACACCTTC.

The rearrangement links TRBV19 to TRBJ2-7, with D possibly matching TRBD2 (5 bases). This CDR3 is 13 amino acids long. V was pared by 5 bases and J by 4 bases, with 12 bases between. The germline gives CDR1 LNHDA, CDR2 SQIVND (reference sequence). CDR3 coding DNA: TGTGCCAGTAGTCCCCCGGGAAGGTACGAGCAGTACTTC. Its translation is CASSPPGRYEQYF.

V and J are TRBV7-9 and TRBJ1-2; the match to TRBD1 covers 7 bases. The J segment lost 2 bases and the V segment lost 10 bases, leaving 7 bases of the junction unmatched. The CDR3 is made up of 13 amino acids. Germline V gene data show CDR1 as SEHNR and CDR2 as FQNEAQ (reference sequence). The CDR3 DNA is TGTGCCACACAGGGGAGTACCAACTATGGCTACACCTTC. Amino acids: CATQGSTNYGYTF.

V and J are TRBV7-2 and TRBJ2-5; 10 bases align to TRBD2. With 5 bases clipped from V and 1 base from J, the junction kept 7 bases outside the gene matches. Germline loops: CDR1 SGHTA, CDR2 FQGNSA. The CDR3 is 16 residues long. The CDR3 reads CASSHGLAVTQETQYF. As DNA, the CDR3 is TGTGCCAGCAGCCATGGACTAGCGGTTACCCAAGAGACCCAGTACTTC.

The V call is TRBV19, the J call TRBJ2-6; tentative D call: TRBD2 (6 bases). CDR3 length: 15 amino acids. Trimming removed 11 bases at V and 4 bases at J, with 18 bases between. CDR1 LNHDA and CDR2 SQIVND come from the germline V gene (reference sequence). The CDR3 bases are TGTGCCTGGACTAAAACCGGTGCGGGGGCCAACGTCCTGACTTTC. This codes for CAWTKTGAGANVLTF. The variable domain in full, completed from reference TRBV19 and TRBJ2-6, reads DGGITQSPKYLFRKEGQNVTLSCEQNLNHDAMYWYRQDPGQGLRLIYYSQIVNDFQKGDIAEGYSVSREKKESFPLTVTSAQKNPTAFYLCAWTKTGAGANVLTFGAGSRLTVL.